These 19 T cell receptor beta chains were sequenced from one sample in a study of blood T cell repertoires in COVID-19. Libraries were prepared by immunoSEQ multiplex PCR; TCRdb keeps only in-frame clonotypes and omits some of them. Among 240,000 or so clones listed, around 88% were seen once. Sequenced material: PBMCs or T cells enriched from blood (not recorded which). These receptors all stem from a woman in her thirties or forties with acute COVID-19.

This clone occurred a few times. The CDR3 loop reads CASSLNPEGIYNEQFF. The CDR3 coding sequence is TGTGCCAGCAGTTTGAATCCGGAGGGGATATACAATGAGCAGTTCTTC. This chain connects TRBV27 to TRBJ2-1, with D perhaps matching TRBD2 (6 bases). CDR1 MNHEY and CDR2 SMNVEV come from the germline V gene (reference sequence). Trimming left V 3 bases short and J 4 bases short, with 16 bases between. The CDR3 is made up of 16 amino acids.

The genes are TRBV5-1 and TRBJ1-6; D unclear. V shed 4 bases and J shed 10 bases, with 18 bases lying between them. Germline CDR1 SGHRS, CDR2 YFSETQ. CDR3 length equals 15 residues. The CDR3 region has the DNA TGCGCCAGCAGCCTCGAAGGGAGCGTTAACTCACCCCTCCACTTT. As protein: CASSLEGSVNSPLHF.

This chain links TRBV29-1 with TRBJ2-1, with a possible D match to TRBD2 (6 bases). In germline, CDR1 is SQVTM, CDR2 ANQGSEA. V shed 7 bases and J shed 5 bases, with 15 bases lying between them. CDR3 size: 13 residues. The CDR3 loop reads CSGGTGADNEQFF. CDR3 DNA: TGCAGCGGCGGGACGGGAGCCGACAATGAGCAGTTCTTC.

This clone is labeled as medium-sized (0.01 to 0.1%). For the CDR3, the DNA is TGTGCCAGCAGGCGGGACTCCAATGAGCAGTTCTTC. It codes for CASRRDSNEQFF. The rearrangement links TRBV12-3 or TRBV12-4 to TRBJ2-1; tentatively, D is TRBD2 (6 bases). The CDR3 is 12 residues long. Trimming pared 6 bases from V and 6 bases from J, leaving 9 bases between.

Here the CDR3 reads CASSESAADTDTQYF. Written as DNA, the CDR3 is TGTGCCAGCAGTGAATCAGCGGCTGACACAGATACGCAGTATTTT. The chain combines TRBV25-1 with TRBJ2-3, with D tentatively TRBD2 (5 bases). The germline V gene encodes CDR1 MGHDK and CDR2 SYGVNS. This CDR3 comprises 15 residues. Trimming stripped 1 base from V and 2 bases from J, with 10 bases between. Combining the CDR3 with reference TRBV25-1 and TRBJ2-3 gives the whole variable domain EADIYQTPRYLVIGTGKKITLECSQTMGHDKMYWYQQDPGMELHLIHYSYGVNSTEKGDLSSESTVSRIRTEHFPLTLESARPSHTSQYLCASSESAADTDTQYFGPGTRLTVL.

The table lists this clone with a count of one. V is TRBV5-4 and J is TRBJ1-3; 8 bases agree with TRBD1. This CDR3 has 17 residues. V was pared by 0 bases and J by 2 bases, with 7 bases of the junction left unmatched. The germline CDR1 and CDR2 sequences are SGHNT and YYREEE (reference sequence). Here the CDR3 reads CASSLGQGAATGNTIYF. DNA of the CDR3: TGTGCCAGCAGCTTGGGGCAGGGGGCAGCAACTGGAAACACCATATATTTT.

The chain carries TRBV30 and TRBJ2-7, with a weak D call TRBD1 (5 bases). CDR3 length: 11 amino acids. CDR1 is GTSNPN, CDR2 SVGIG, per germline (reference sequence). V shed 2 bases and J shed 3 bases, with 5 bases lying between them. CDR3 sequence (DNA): TGTGCCTGGAGTAGGGGCTACGAGCAGTACTTC. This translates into CAWSRGYEQYF.

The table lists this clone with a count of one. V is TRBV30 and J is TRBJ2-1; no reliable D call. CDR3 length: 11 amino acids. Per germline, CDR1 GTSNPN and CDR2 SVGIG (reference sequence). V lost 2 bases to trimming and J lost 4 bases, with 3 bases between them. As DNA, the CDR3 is TGTGCCTGGAGTCGGTACAATGAGCAGTTCTTC. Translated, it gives CAWSRYNEQFF.

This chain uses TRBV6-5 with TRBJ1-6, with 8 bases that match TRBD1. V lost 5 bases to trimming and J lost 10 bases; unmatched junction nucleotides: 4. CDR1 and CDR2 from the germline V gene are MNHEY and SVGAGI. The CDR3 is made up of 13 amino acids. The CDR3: CASSIQGESPLHF. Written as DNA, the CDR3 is TGTGCCAGCAGTATACAGGGGGAGTCACCCCTCCACTTT.

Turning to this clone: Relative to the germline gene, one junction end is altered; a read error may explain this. CDR3 sequence (DNA): TGTGCCAGCAGCTTGACAGGGGGCTCCTACGGGCAGTACTTC. Amino acid sequence: CASSLTGGSYGQYF. This chain links TRBV11-3 with TRBJ2-7; 10 bases agree with TRBD1. Germline V gene sequence: CDR1 SGHNT, CDR2 YENEEA. This CDR3 is 14 amino acids long.

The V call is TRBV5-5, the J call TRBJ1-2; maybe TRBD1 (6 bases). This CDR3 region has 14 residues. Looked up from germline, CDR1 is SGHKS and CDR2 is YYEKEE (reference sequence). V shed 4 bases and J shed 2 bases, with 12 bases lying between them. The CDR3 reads CASSIDRFNYGYTF. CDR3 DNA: TGTGCCAGCAGCATAGACAGGTTCAACTATGGCTACACCTTC.

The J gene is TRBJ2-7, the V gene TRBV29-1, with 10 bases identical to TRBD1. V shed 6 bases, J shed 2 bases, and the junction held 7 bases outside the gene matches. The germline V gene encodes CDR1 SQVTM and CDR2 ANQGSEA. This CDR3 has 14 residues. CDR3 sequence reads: CSVSGTGDPYEQYF. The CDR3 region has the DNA TGCAGCGTCTCCGGGACAGGGGATCCCTACGAGCAGTACTTC.

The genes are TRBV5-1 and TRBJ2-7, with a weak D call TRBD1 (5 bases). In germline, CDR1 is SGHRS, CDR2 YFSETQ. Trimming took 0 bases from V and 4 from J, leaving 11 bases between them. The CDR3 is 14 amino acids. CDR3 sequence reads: CASSLVRGMYEQYF. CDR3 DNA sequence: TGCGCCAGCAGCTTGGTTAGGGGTATGTACGAGCAGTACTTC.

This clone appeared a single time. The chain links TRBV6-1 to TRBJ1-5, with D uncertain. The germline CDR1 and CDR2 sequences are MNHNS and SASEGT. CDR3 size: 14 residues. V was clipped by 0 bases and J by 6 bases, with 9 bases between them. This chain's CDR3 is CASSEAWEGQPQHF. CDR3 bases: TGTGCCAGCAGTGAAGCCTGGGAGGGTCAGCCCCAGCATTTT.

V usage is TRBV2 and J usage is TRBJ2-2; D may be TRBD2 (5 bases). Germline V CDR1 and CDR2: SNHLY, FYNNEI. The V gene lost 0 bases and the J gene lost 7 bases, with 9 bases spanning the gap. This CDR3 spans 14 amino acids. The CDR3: CASSEARASGELFF. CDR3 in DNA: TGTGCCAGCAGTGAAGCGCGGGCTAGCGGGGAGCTGTTTTTT. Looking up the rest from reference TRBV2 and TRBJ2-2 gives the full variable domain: EPEVTQTPSHQVTQMGQEVILRCVPISNHLYFYWYRQILGQKVEFLVSFYNNEISEKSEIFDDQFSVERPDGSNFTLKIRSTKLEDSAMYFCASSEARASGELFFGEGSRLTVL.

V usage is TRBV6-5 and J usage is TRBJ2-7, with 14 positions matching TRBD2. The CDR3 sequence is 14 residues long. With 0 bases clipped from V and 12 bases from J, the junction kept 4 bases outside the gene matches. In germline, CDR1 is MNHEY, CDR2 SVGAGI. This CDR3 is CASSYSGTSGSRYF. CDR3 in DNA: TGTGCCAGCAGTTACTCCGGGACTAGCGGGAGTCGGTACTTC.

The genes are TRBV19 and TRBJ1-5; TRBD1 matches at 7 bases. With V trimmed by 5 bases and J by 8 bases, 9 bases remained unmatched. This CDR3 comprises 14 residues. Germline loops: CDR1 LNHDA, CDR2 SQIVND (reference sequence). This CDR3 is CASSATGVPKPQHF. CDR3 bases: TGTGCCAGTAGTGCTACAGGGGTACCTAAGCCCCAGCATTTT.

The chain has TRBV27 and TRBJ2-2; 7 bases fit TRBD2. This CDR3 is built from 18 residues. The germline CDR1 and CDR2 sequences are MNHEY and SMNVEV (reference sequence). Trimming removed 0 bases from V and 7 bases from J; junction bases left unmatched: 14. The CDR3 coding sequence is TGTGCCAGCAGTTTATCGAACTTCTGGACTAGACGTAACGGGGAGCTGTTTTTT. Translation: CASSLSNFWTRRNGELFF.

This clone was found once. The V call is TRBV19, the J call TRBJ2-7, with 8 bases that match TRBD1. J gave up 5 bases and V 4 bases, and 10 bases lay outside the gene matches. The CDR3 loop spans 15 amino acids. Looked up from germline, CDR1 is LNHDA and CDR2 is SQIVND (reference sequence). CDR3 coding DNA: TGTGCCAGTAGTACCAGGGGGACAGGTAGGGACGAGCAGTACTTC. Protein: CASSTRGTGRDEQYF.